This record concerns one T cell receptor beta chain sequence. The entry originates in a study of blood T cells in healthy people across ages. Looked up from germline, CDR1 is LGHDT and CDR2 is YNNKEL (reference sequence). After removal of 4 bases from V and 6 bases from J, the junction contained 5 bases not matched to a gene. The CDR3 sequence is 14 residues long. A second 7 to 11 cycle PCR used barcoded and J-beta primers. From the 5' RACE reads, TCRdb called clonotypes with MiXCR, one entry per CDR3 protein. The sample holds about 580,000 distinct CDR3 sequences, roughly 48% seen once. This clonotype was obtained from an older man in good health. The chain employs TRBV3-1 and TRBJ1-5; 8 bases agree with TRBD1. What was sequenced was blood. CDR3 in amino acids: CASSPRTGLQPQHF. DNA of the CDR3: TGTGCCAGCAGCCCAAGGACAGGGCTTCAGCCCCAGCATTTT.